The text below deals with one T cell receptor (beta chain). Its antigen is currently unknown. The J segment lost 0 bases and the V segment lost 3 bases, leaving 11 bases of the junction unmatched. There are 17 residues in the CDR3. Using a J-beta primer mix together with a sample-barcoded 5' primer, a second PCR was run for roughly 6 to 12 cycles. Each cDNA molecule was tagged by a template-switch adaptor that had 12 random nucleotides. TCRdb called the 5' RACE reads again in MiXCR, with one record for every CDR3 protein. The sample yields 1.4 million or so distinct CDR3 sequences, 42% seen once. The data derive from a study of blood T cells in healthy people across ages. Study context: About one barcoded beta molecule was captured per two T cells (by template switching).

Study results and caveats: Older age coincided with a roughly linear decline in TCR beta diversity per million T cells.

The sample, about 9.2 milliliters of peripheral blood, was drawn from each donor. This chain connects TRBV5-3 to TRBJ1-1, with 7 positions matching TRBD1. TRBV5-3 is labeled an ORF, and its function is uncertain. Source material: blood. This TCR came from a woman under 30 in good health. CDR3 nucleotides: TGTGCCAGAAGCTCAGAAAACGGGGGACAGCTGAACACTGAAGCTTTCTTT. It yields the protein CARSSENGGQLNTEAFF.